The clone carrying this TCR beta chain was seen a few times. Antigen unknown. V was clipped by 4 bases and J by 0 bases; unmatched bases: 3. Per the germline V gene, CDR1 is SGHVS and CDR2 is FQNEAQ. The CDR3 has 16 residues. The authors ran a second PCR of 7 to 11 cycles using a sample-barcoded 5' primer and a J-beta primer mix. TCRdb processed the 5' RACE reads anew with MiXCR; each CDR3 protein has one entry. The repertoire holds some 930,000 distinct CDR3 sequences, with about 29% as singletons. This record belongs to a study of blood T cells in healthy people across ages. Study-wide results and limits: No conclusive comparison of naive versus antigen-experienced cells was possible with unsorted PBMCs.

These data were likewise used in another study, on T cells of mothers and their children.

The chain recombines TRBV7-8 with TRBJ1-6; 7 bases are a match to TRBD1. Sequences were obtained from blood. The sequence derives from a woman aged 40-49 years in good health. This CDR3 is CASSSQGSSYNSPLHF. The CDR3, as DNA: TGTGCCAGCAGCTCACAGGGGAGCTCCTATAATTCACCCCTCCACTTT.